The sequence of this TCR beta chain was determined in a study of cytomegalovirus exposure and HLA in healthy donors (dated by TCRdb to about 2017). For the wider study: An earlier analysis of roughly 500 of the donors reported approximately 280 Gb of sequence data and 90 million to 120 million unique TCR beta sequences obtained from 150 million to 200 million T cells. An early release that covered fewer than 800 HLA-typed donors contained approximately 320 gigabases of sequencing data and tens of millions of unique TCR sequences. Among the roughly 390 genotyped donors, around 81% belonged to the genetic ancestry cluster associated with self-reported Caucasian donors. The study aimed to test whether signatures of past pathogen exposure could be identified by cataloging public T cell receptors. The study profiled the T cell repertoires of around 700 subjects by immunosequencing and related them to cytomegalovirus serostatus. Besides the first cohort of hundreds of subjects, a separate validation cohort made up of about 120 different subjects was used. The study combined high-throughput TCR immunosequencing, statistical association of individual TCRs with disease status, and machine learning to predict cytomegalovirus infection status. A later analysis re-examined previously published TCR beta repertoires from 610 or so donors and added high-resolution HLA genotyping to investigate patterns of TCR occurrence. In the later analysis, no new phenotypic data were used to find candidate immune exposures; instead, reliance was placed on TCR beta sequences and their occurrence across donors. To decide whether each TCR beta V gene segment behaved as functional or pseudogenic, an earlier analysis of nearly 600 of the donors relied on high-throughput TCR beta sequencing. Alongside the repertoire data, information on donor age, sex, ethnicity and CMV serostatus was compiled. In a later genetic analysis, genome-wide SNP genotypes for about 55% of the roughly 700 donors were used, and that subset was treated as a discovery cohort. All discovery cohort repertoires had been generated using a single sequencing platform. HLA typing included class I and class II loci at four-digit resolution. The number of donors typed differed by locus, with 629-630 for A, B, C, DRB1 and DQB1, roughly 520 for DQA1, under 610 for DPA1, and some 450 for DPB1. Roughly 5 DR-DQ haplotypes were handled as single units for association and clustering because linkage in the cohort was strong. On average, roughly 240,000 unique TCR beta nucleotide sequences were sequenced per donor among about 400 genotyped donors of the cohort, with roughly a sixth of those sequences being non-productive.

In total, 500 to 700 healthy bone marrow donors made up the cohort. At the time of sampling, every cohort member was nominally healthy, though immune exposures that went unrecorded were likely present. The donor was CMV seropositive and belonged to the group of 250 to 350 seropositive cohort members. A peripheral blood sample was provided by each donor, and peripheral blood mononuclear cells were used for TCR beta sequencing. The Qiagen DNeasy Blood Extraction Kit was used to extract genomic DNA from the blood cell samples. CDR1 and CDR2 are drawn from the germline V gene: MGHDK, SYGVNS. From its cysteine to its phenylalanine, the CDR3 spans 14 amino acids. The CDR3 DNA has 42 bases and is translated from base 1. Trimming leaves V shorter by 4 bases and J shorter by 2 bases, with the junction holding 2 bases beyond the gene matches. Study-level results and caveats: Correlated functional status among segregating V segments might be attributable to linkage disequilibrium, but an unknown experimental factor could not be ruled out. A further reported finding was that TCR beta sequences accurately predicted the HLA-A and HLA-B alleles for most subjects in the first cohort. Because counts were too low, roughly 17 rarely observed V segments, including chromosome 9 orphons, were left out of the earlier analysis of 587 of the donors. Most CMV-associated TCR beta chains appeared to be HLA-restricted in a later analysis, and the HLA associations seemed to be driven largely by CMV exposure. In a later analysis, about 17,000 TCR beta sequences were associated with specific HLA alleles at a false discovery rate of 0.05. A cluster of highly shared sequence variants was judged likely to represent a technical artifact of the sequencing pipeline. An association between a missense DCLRE1C variant and V-gene and J-gene trimming of TCR beta chains was found in a later genetic analysis and replicated in an independent cohort. The study listed 150 to 200 TCR beta chains as associated with cytomegalovirus. In vitro tests confirmed that three of the cytomegalovirus-associated TCR beta chains recognize cytomegalovirus antigens. For the cohort, immune exposure information was limited to CMV serostatus. Some IMGT-functional V segments, including TRBV6-2 and TRBV6-3, could not be told apart with the 87-base-pair reads, so those segments were excluded. Compared with the approximately 670-donor mean, donors in an Asian-associated ancestry cluster had fewer N-insertions in productive TCRs, according to a later genetic analysis. HLA typing was unavailable for some donors at each locus, so association tests used only the typed subset. Assigning TCR associations to individual alleles was difficult when HLA alleles, especially DR and DQ, strongly co-occurred. Only TCR beta chains were sequenced in this cohort, and the absence of alpha or paired-chain data limited detectable features. In an earlier analysis of approximately 590 of the donors, most TCR beta V segments were observed in productive rearrangements about 90% or about 30% of the time, broadly matching IMGT annotations. In a later analysis, the rate of TCR association differed among HLA loci, with DRB1 alleles having the most associated TCRs and HLA-C alleles having the fewest. The authors suggested that the approach could potentially be generalized to other disease states and immunological phenotypes. In a later analysis, several top co-occurrence clusters were reported to appear linked to parvovirus B19, influenza, CMV and Epstein-Barr virus. A later analysis found that HLA-associated TCR beta chains were more clonally expanded and had lower generation probabilities than equally common non-associated chains. Cytomegalovirus status was reported to be diagnosed by the classifier with high specificity and sensitivity in both the original and validation cohorts. Most TCR sequences were observed very rarely across donors, whereas some public TCRs were present in many individuals. Sequencing depth was assumed to be roughly uniform across donors in the presence/absence analyses, though that assumption may not hold.

Comments on this clone: Its antigen remains unidentified. No base quality information exists; no much larger clone differs at one position.

Library preparation used the immunoSEQ multiplex PCR assay. A mixture of 60 forward primers for TCR Vbeta segments and 13 reverse primers for TCR Jbeta segments was used in the multiplex PCR. Amplification of the CDR3 region of rearranged TCR beta genes was performed with a multiplex PCR assay on genomic DNA. The Illumina HiSeq System was used to sequence the amplified TCR beta libraries as 87-base-pair reads. The paper's data handling went like this. A later analysis counted about 80 million unique TCR beta chains across the 550 to 750 repertoires, and about 10 million of these chains were shared by at least two donors. Raw reads were error-corrected and collapsed into unique sequences with a nearest-neighbor algorithm that merged closely related sequences to remove PCR and sequencing errors. V, D and J gene segments were assigned by aligning CDR3 sequences to IMGT reference sequences. Each retained sequence needed at least a six-nucleotide match to both a V gene segment and a J gene segment. A rearrangement was called productive if the CDR3 had no stop codons and remained in frame with V and J, and every other rearrangement was called non-productive. Following IMGT convention, CDR3 was defined as the stretch from the second conserved V-encoded cysteine up to the conserved J-encoded phenylalanine. Sequences without an unambiguous match to a single V gene segment were excluded from the earlier analysis of about 600 of the donors. An earlier analysis of roughly 590 of the donors called V segments functional above 56.7% productive rearrangements and segregating when the between-donor standard deviation exceeded 5%. A statistical classification framework was developed to diagnose cytomegalovirus status using the catalog of TCR beta chain sequences. A later analysis assigned V and J genes by comparing TCR nucleotide sequences with IMGT/GENE-DB human TR gene sequences. In a later analysis, CDR3 sequences and most-parsimonious VDJ recombination scenarios were assigned using the TCRdist pipeline. In a later analysis, each TCR beta chain was defined by its CDR3 amino acid sequence together with its V-gene family, and reads lacking a unique V-gene family were excluded. A later analysis removed nearly 600 highly shared, low-generation-probability nucleotide sequences to deal with suspected cross-contamination and a sequencing artifact. For each public chain, a later analysis derived a clonal expansion index from normalized ranks of inferred template counts within each repertoire. In a later analysis, generation probabilities were computed using a VDJ recombination model fitted to out-of-frame rearrangements, and the results were checked against IGoR. In a later analysis, TCR-TCR, TCR-HLA and TCR-CMV co-occurrence was scored with hypergeometric tests, and a repertoire-size bias correction was applied to TCR pairs. False discovery rates were estimated in a later analysis by permuting HLA or CMV assignments 20 times. In a later analysis, co-occurring TCRs were grouped using DBSCAN, with TCRdist sequence similarity added in when clustering inside HLA-allele-positive subsets. Repertoires with fewer than 30,000 or more than 120,000 public chains were left out of co-occurrence clustering, as were a handful of repertoires with anomalous nucleotide sharing. TCRdb retrieved this table from immuneACCESS and kept in-frame rearrangements only. Not all clones are present; in checked studies, unresolved V genes account for under half, and no reason is known for the remainder. From that table come the V and J calls and clone size; the DNA was used to work out D and trimming. For this sample there are about 160,000 clones; about four fifths appear just once. Approximately 1.5% of the sample is in the top ten clones.

The sample comprised PBMCs. The chain is encoded by TRBV25-1 joined to TRBJ2-7, with TRBD1 matching 10 junction bases. The clonotype was recovered from a girl aged 10 to 17 in good health and CMV-seropositive. The bases read TGTGCCAGCAGTGGAGGACAGGGGGCCTACGAGCAGTACTTC. Protein translation: CASSGGQGAYEQYF.